The clone carrying this T cell receptor (beta chain) has just a few counts. What it recognizes is unknown. This entry comes from a study of blood T cells in healthy people across ages. Study outcomes and limitations: Calculation of diversity from one million T cells yielded estimates considered to be underestimates.

Trimming shortened V by 6 bases and J by 4 bases, and 10 bases separated the two germline ends. This CDR3 region has 12 residues. Germline-derived CDR1 and CDR2 are MNHEY and SVGEGT. Alongside a J-beta primer mix, a sample-barcoded 5' primer served in a second PCR lasting roughly 7 to 11 cycles. Each TCR beta cDNA got a 12-nucleotide random molecular identifier. Every sample gave at least 2.5 million paired-end reads containing CDR3. TCRdb ran MiXCR on the 5' RACE reads and lists one entry per CDR3 protein. The sample contains some 710,000 distinct CDR3 sequences, roughly 20% of which appear only once.

This clonotype was sampled from a man aged 65 to 79 in good health. Sample: blood. The rearrangement links TRBV6-2 or TRBV6-3 to TRBJ2-7; possibly TRBD2 for D (5 bases). CDR3 region: CASSNTRYEQYV. The CDR3 nucleotides read TGTGCCAGCAGCAACACTAGGTACGAGCAGTACGTC.